Below are 13 T cell receptor beta chains sequenced from a single sample in a study of cytomegalovirus exposure and HLA in healthy donors. PCR was performed using 60 Vbeta and 13 Jbeta primers. The protocol was immunoSEQ multiplex PCR, while the TCRdb copy is restricted to in-frame clones and leaves out a portion. The sample contains approximately 150,000 clones, about three quarters of which appear only once. The sample comprised PBMCs. Receptors originate from a young man in good health and CMV-seropositive.

There are a few counts of this clone. Distinct nucleotide sequences in the sample also encode this CDR3. J is TRBJ1-5 and V is TRBV12-5; 8 bases align to TRBD1. Trimming cost V 6 bases and J 1 base; bases outside gene matches: 5. The length of the CDR3 is 15 residues. CDR1 and CDR2 from the germline V gene are LGHNT and FRNRAP. CDR3 in DNA: TGTGCTAGTGGATCCGGACAGGGCAGCAATCAGCCCCAGCATTTT. Its translation is CASGSGQGSNQPQHF. Combining the CDR3 with reference TRBV12-5 and TRBJ1-5 gives the whole variable domain DARVTQTPRHKVTEMGQEVTMRCQPILGHNTVFWYRQTMMQGLELLAYFRNRAPLDDSGMPKDRFSAEMPDATLATLKIQPSEPRDSAVYFCASGSGQGSNQPQHFGDGTRLSIL.

This rearrangement joins TRBV10-3 to TRBJ2-1; 7 nucleotides align to TRBD1. V trimming: 5 bases; J trimming: 6 bases; junction bases outside the gene matches: 7. CDR1 ENHRY and CDR2 SYGVKD come from the germline V gene. The length of the CDR3 is 14 residues. This CDR3 reads CAISSGGDSNEQFF. CDR3 bases: TGTGCCATCAGTTCAGGGGGAGATAGCAATGAGCAGTTCTTC.

The chain has TRBV7-2 and TRBJ2-5; D gene uncertain. Germline assignment: CDR1 SGHTA and CDR2 FQGNSA. Trimming left V 2 bases short and J 5 bases short, with 6 bases between. CDR3 size: 12 residues. The CDR3 sequence is CASSLLTETQYF. CDR3 nucleotides: TGTGCCAGCAGCTTATTAACTGAGACCCAGTACTTC.

This clone was counted once. The V call is TRBV19, the J call TRBJ2-4, with D unclear. The germline V gene has CDR1 LNHDA and CDR2 SQIVND (reference sequence). Trimming took off 5 bases at V and 6 bases at J, with 17 bases between the two ends. The CDR3 has 15 residues. DNA for the CDR3: TGTGCCAGTAGTTGGCTCGGAGAACCCGGAAACATTCAGTACTTC. It specifies CASSWLGEPGNIQYF.

The gene calls are TRBV4-1 and TRBJ2-5, with TRBD2 identical over 13 bases. V lost 4 bases, J lost 5 bases, and 7 bases stayed unmatched. Germline V lookup: CDR1 MGHRA, CDR2 YSYEKL. The CDR3 spans 16 residues. In DNA form, the CDR3 reads TGCGCCAGCAGCCGCACTAGCGGGAGGGCGGGGGAGACCCAGTACTTC. This translates into CASSRTSGRAGETQYF.

CDR3 DNA sequence: TGTGCCAGCAGCTCAAGGACAGGGGATCCTTGGGATACGCAGTATTTT. Its protein product is CASSSRTGDPWDTQYF. The chain recombines TRBV7-2 with TRBJ2-3; 9 bases fit TRBD1. The germline gives CDR1 SGHTA, CDR2 FQGNSA. Losses at the gene ends were 4 bases for V and 6 bases for J; bases not matched to a gene: 11. The CDR3 has 16 residues.

This clone was found a few times. The chain employs TRBV6-1 and TRBJ2-5, with D perhaps TRBD2 (6 bases). The CDR3 is made up of 16 amino acids. Germline lookup yields CDR1 MNHNS and CDR2 SASEGT. Trimming cost V 1 base and J 2 bases, with 14 bases left between them. CDR3 in DNA: TGTGCCAGCAGTGAAGGGGTCTGGAGGGAGCAAGAGACCCAGTACTTC. This translates into CASSEGVWREQETQYF.

There are a few counts of this clone. The chain joins TRBV5-4 to TRBJ2-7, with TRBD2 matching 10 bases. V dropped 0 bases and J dropped 3; count of bases not matched to a gene: 0. Germline V gene data show CDR1 as SGHNT and CDR2 as YYREEE (reference sequence). CDR3 size: 14 residues. The CDR3 loop is CASSLVAGGYEQYF. DNA for the CDR3: TGTGCCAGCAGCTTGGTAGCGGGAGGCTACGAGCAGTACTTC.

The chain couples TRBV27 to TRBJ1-5, with TRBD1 identical over 8 bases. CDR3 length: 15 amino acids. Germline assignment: CDR1 MNHEY and CDR2 SMNVEV (reference sequence). The trim removed 2 bases at V and 6 bases at J, leaving 6 bases unmatched. Written as DNA, the CDR3 is TGTGCCAGCAGTTTACGCAGGGGGCTTCCTCAGCCCCAGCATTTT. Its translation is CASSLRRGLPQPQHF.

This chain uses TRBV7-2 with TRBJ1-1, with 7 bases that match TRBD1. This CDR3 is built from 16 residues. Germline values: CDR1 SGHTA, CDR2 FQGNSA. Germline trimming cut 5 bases from V and 10 bases from J; bases unmatched to any gene: 19. CDR3 nucleotide sequence: TGTGCCAGCAGCGGAGGGCTACAGGGGTCAACCTTGGTAGCTTTCTTT. Translation gives CASSGGLQGSTLVAFF.

This clone was picked up a small number of times. The gene calls are TRBV18 and TRBJ1-3, with D possibly being TRBD1 (5 bases). Trimming removed 3 bases at V and 0 bases at J, with 18 bases between. From germline, CDR1 is KGHSH and CDR2 LQKENI. This CDR3 contains 18 residues. In DNA, the CDR3 is TGTGCCAGCTCACCTTCCTCCGACAGTCGACTCTCTGGAAACACCATATATTTT. This gives the protein CASSPSSDSRLSGNTIYF. The full variable domain, its missing parts supplied by reference TRBV18 and TRBJ1-3, is NAGVMQNPRHLVRRRGQEARLRCSPMKGHSHVYWYRQLPEEGLKFMVYLQKENIIDESGMPKERFSAEFPKEGPSILRIQQVVRGDSAAYFCASSPSSDSRLSGNTIYFGEGSWLTVV.

The V call is TRBV5-1, the J call TRBJ2-3; D is undetermined. Germline CDR1 reads SGHRS; CDR2 reads YFSETQ. The CDR3 is 13 amino acids. Trimming removed 0 bases from V and 5 bases from J, with 7 bases in between. For the CDR3, the DNA is TGCGCCAGCAGCTTGGTATTCGGAGATACGCAGTATTTT. It translates to CASSLVFGDTQYF. The full variable domain, in which reference TRBV5-1 and TRBJ2-3 provide the parts outside the CDR3, is KAGVTQTPRYLIKTRGQQVTLSCSPISGHRSVSWYQQTPGQGLQFLFEYFSETQRNKGNFPGRFSGRQFSNSRSEMNVSTLELGDSALYLCASSLVFGDTQYFGPGTRLTVL.

This chain uses TRBV4-1 with TRBJ2-3; D remains ambiguous. Trimming pared 0 bases from V and 2 bases from J, leaving 9 bases between. Germline lookup yields CDR1 MGHRA and CDR2 YSYEKL. The CDR3 length is 15 residues. For the CDR3, the DNA is TGCGCCAGCAGCCAAGACGAGGCCAACACAGATACGCAGTATTTT. This gives the protein CASSQDEANTDTQYF.